What follows is one T cell receptor beta chain and its context. Construction of TCR beta libraries relied on iRepertoire HTBI primers and on Arm-PCR targeting CDR3 regions. MiXCR, run by TCRdb on the multiplex PCR reads, gives a single entry per CDR3 protein. This sample has around 250,000 distinct CDR3 sequences, with 18% found just once. The sample's time point: newly diagnosed GD, antithyroid drugs for less than 3 months. Isolated PBMC RNA provided the starting material for the TCR library. The data derive from a study of regulatory T cells in long-lasting Graves disease. V lost 4 bases to trimming and J lost 3 bases, with 15 bases between them. Germline V gives CDR1 DFQATT, CDR2 SNEGSKA (reference sequence). CDR3 length: 14 amino acids. The same sample was also studied in work on T cells in Graves' hyperthyroidism and ophthalmopathy.

The receptor comes from a young woman with Graves disease. The material sequenced was peripheral blood mononuclear cells (PBMCs), taken at new diagnosis, from a patient treated with antithyroid drugs. The chain combines TRBV20-1 with TRBJ1-1, with a tentative D call TRBD1 (6 bases). The DNA for the CDR3 is TGCAGTGCTAAAGGGGGGGAGGCGGACACTGAAGCTTTCTTT. It is translated as CSAKGGEADTEAFF.